The 19 T cell receptor beta chains below all came from one sample that was sequenced in a study of human T cells and chemical hapten exposure. TCRdb called the 5' RACE reads again in MiXCR, with one record for every CDR3 protein. This table holds under 150,000 distinct CDR3 sequences, approximately 20% found once. Total RNA was extracted from unfractionated whole blood. The receptors originated from a human donor in good health.

The V and J genes are TRBV6-2 or TRBV6-3 and TRBJ2-7; 8 positions match TRBD1. The CDR3 length is 13 residues. Germline CDR1 reads MNHEY; CDR2 reads SVGEGT. With V trimmed by 7 bases and J by 6 bases, 8 bases remained unmatched. The CDR3 DNA follows: TGTGCCAGCAACCAGGACAGGGTGTCCGAGCAGTACTTC. This translates into CASNQDRVSEQYF.

There are a few counts of this clonotype. The chain joins TRBV7-2 to TRBJ2-1, with 8 nucleotides matching TRBD2. The CDR3 covers 19 residues. Germline V gives CDR1 SGHTA, CDR2 FQGNSA. Trimming at V came to 3 bases and at J to 3 bases, leaving 16 bases not matched to a gene. CDR3 sequence reads: CASSLRPVGAGAIYNEQFF. Written as DNA, the CDR3 is TGTGCCAGCAGCTTGCGACCCGTCGGAGCGGGAGCCATCTACAATGAGCAGTTCTTC.

This chain connects TRBV24-1 to TRBJ2-1; no definite D call. Germline assignment: CDR1 KGHDR and CDR2 SFDVKD. This CDR3 has 13 residues. Trimming shortened V by 4 bases and J by 4 bases, and 7 bases separated the two germline ends. CDR3 amino acids: CATSERIYNEQFF. CDR3 nucleotides: TGTGCCACCAGTGAAAGGATTTACAATGAGCAGTTCTTC.

This clonotype was detected many times. The V call is TRBV28, the J call TRBJ1-2, with 7 positions matching TRBD1. J was trimmed by 0 bases and V by 1 base; bases with no gene match: 8. The CDR3 covers 17 residues. From germline, CDR1 is MDHEN and CDR2 SYDVKM. The CDR3 protein is CASSLYGLDRANYGYTF. CDR3 DNA: TGTGCCAGCAGTTTATATGGATTAGACAGGGCTAACTATGGCTACACCTTC.

V and J are TRBV5-1 and TRBJ2-6, with unresolved D. Germline CDR1 is SGHRS and CDR2 is YFSETQ. This CDR3 is 14 amino acids long. Trimming took off 1 base at V and 3 bases at J, with 5 bases between the two ends. CDR3 residues: CASSLIGGANVLTF. As DNA, the CDR3 is TGCGCCAGCAGCTTGATTGGTGGGGCCAACGTCCTGACTTTC.

Only a few counts were recorded for this clonotype. V usage is TRBV7-9 and J usage is TRBJ2-1; TRBD1 might be the D (5 bases). CDR3 size: 13 residues. The V end was cut by 3 bases, the J end by 6 bases, with 9 bases between. Per the germline V gene, CDR1 is SEHNR and CDR2 is FQNEAQ (reference sequence). The CDR3 sequence: CASSFDSLNEQFF. The CDR3 DNA reads as TGTGCCAGCAGCTTTGACAGCCTCAATGAGCAGTTCTTC.

This clonotype occurred a few times. The chain employs TRBV29-1 and TRBJ1-1, with unresolved D. CDR1 and CDR2 (germline): SQVTM, ANQGSEA. The CDR3 runs to 11 residues. Trimming stripped 1 base from V and 3 bases from J, with 3 bases between. CDR3 residues: CSVEADTEAFF. CDR3 DNA sequence: TGCAGCGTTGAAGCCGACACTGAAGCTTTCTTT.

The gene calls are TRBV12-3 or TRBV12-4 and TRBJ1-5; D gene ambiguous. V lost 4 bases and J lost 3, with 7 bases in between. The CDR3 is 13 residues long. As DNA, the CDR3 is TGTGCCAGCAGTTCCTCCTTCAATCAGCCCCAGCATTTT. Amino acids: CASSSSFNQPQHF.

In this sample, this clonotype turned up many times. This chain connects TRBV5-6 to TRBJ2-3; D call uncertain. CDR3 length equals 15 residues. Germline CDR1 SGHDT, CDR2 YYEEEE. V was cut by 2 bases and J by 5 bases, with 15 bases left in between. CDR3 sequence (DNA): TGTGCCAGCAGCTTACGGGTCCCCTACGAAGATACGCAGTATTTT. It is translated as CASSLRVPYEDTQYF.

This clonotype was seen more than once but under ten times. The CDR3 DNA follows: TGTGCCAGCAGAACCGGGATAAACACAGATACGCAGTATTTT. Encoded protein: CASRTGINTDTQYF. This chain links TRBV12-3 or TRBV12-4 with TRBJ2-3, with D possibly TRBD2 on 5 matching bases. This CDR3 comprises 14 residues. V was clipped by 6 bases and J by 2 bases, with 12 bases between them.

This clonotype was recorded at least ten times. The rearrangement links TRBV12-3 or TRBV12-4 to TRBJ1-5, with D hard to call. Trimming took off 3 bases at V and 7 bases at J, with 13 bases between the two ends. This CDR3 has 14 amino acids. The CDR3 DNA is TGTGCCAGCAGTTTTGAAGTTGTTAACCAGCCCCAGCATTTT. Its protein product is CASSFEVVNQPQHF.

This clonotype was picked up a small number of times. This chain's CDR3 is CASSHGTSGSRDEQFF. In DNA, the CDR3 is TGTGCCAGCAGCCATGGGACTAGCGGGAGTAGAGATGAGCAGTTCTTC. This sequence joins TRBV7-3 and TRBJ2-1; 14 nucleotides line up with TRBD2. CDR3 length: 16 residues. Germline CDR1 reads SGHTA; CDR2 reads FQGTGA. J was trimmed by 8 bases and V by 5 bases; bases with no gene match: 8. The full variable domain, with the rest looked up from reference TRBV7-3 and TRBJ2-1, is GAGVSQTPSNKVTEKGKYVELRCDPISGHTALYWYRQSLGQGPEFLIYFQGTGAADDSGLPNDRFFAVRPEGSVSTLKIQRTERGDSAVYLCASSHGTSGSRDEQFFGPGTRLTVL.

The V call is TRBV20-1, the J call TRBJ2-2; D possibly matches TRBD1 or TRBD2 (5 bases each). The CDR3 is 17 residues long. Looked up from germline, CDR1 is DFQATT and CDR2 is SNEGSKA (reference sequence). V lost 0 bases and J 0 bases, leaving 14 bases between the germline ends. In nucleotides, the CDR3 is TGCAGTGCTAGAGATAATTTCAGGGAGACGAACACCGGGGAGCTGTTTTTT. Residues: CSARDNFRETNTGELFF.

V is TRBV11-2 and J is TRBJ2-1; 12 bases match TRBD2. V trimming: 2 bases; J trimming: 10 bases; junction bases outside the gene matches: 9. The CDR3 sequence is 16 residues long. The germline V gene has CDR1 SGHAT and CDR2 FQNNGV. CDR3 bases: TGTGCCAGCAGCTTAAGAACTAGCGGGAGGACCTTGGAGCAGTTCTTC. Translated: CASSLRTSGRTLEQFF.

This clonotype was observed a handful of times. V usage is TRBV6-5 and J usage is TRBJ2-1, with 7 bases identical to TRBD1. The CDR3 extends over 15 amino acids. Losses at the gene ends were 3 bases for V and 3 bases for J; bases not matched to a gene: 5. CDR1 is MNHEY, CDR2 SVGAGI, per germline. CDR3 in amino acids: CASSYGRQGYNEQFF. CDR3 nucleotides: TGTGCCAGCAGTTATGGGAGACAGGGCTACAATGAGCAGTTCTTC.

This sequence joins TRBV7-2 and TRBJ2-5; D is unresolved. CDR1 is SGHTA and CDR2 is FQGNSA in the germline V gene. The CDR3 sequence is 14 residues long. Trimming removed 1 base at V and 3 bases at J, with 9 bases between. The CDR3 DNA follows: TGTGCCAGCAGCTTAGGTCAGGCAAAAGAGACCCAGTACTTC. Translating gives CASSLGQAKETQYF.

This clonotype turned up a few times. The chain uses TRBV6-5 and TRBJ1-1; D may be TRBD1 (5 bases). V was clipped by 3 bases and J by 0 bases, with 8 bases between them. The CDR3 loop spans 14 amino acids. The germline CDR1 and CDR2 sequences are MNHEY and SVGAGI. The CDR3 nucleotides are TGTGCCAGCAGTTATGGGGGAATGAACACTGAAGCTTTCTTT. This encodes CASSYGGMNTEAFF.

The rearrangement joins TRBV19 to TRBJ2-3, with 10 bases aligning to TRBD2. Germline V lookup: CDR1 LNHDA, CDR2 SQIVND (reference sequence). The CDR3 has 15 amino acids. The V segment lost 4 bases and the J segment 5 bases; nucleotides outside the gene matches: 6. The CDR3, as DNA: TGTGCCAGTAGTACCTCAAGGACTAGCGGAGATACGCAGTATTTT. It translates to CASSTSRTSGDTQYF.

In its sample, this clonotype was seen a few times. The CDR3, as DNA: TGTGCCAGCAGCCCGTATATGTTCGGGACAGGGGGGGAAAAACTGTTTTTT. Translation: CASSPYMFGTGGEKLFF. This chain links TRBV27 with TRBJ1-4; TRBD1 matches 11 bases. Looked up from germline, CDR1 is MNHEY and CDR2 is SMNVEV (reference sequence). The V segment lost 6 bases and the J segment 8 bases; nucleotides outside the gene matches: 14. The CDR3 loop spans 17 amino acids.